This T cell receptor beta chain was captured by sequencing in a study of read filtering for tumor transcriptome and immune sequencing. Study-wide background: R-ISS stage counts were eight or nine for I, about 15 for II, 6 or 7 for III. Whole-transcriptome libraries were prepared after DNase treatment.

This library used roughly 400 ng RNA and molecular barcoded adaptors spanning alpha/delta and beta/gamma chains. One entry per CDR3 protein, called by TCRdb with MiXCR from the reads. The sample lists about 41,000 distinct CDR3 sequences, around an eighth occurring once. This clonotype was seen ten or more times. Its target is not known. Regarding the study as a whole: Roughly four fifths of IR-seq clonotypes had one read, totaling around 3.4% of reads; RNA-seq: about 74% and 41%. The CD138-negative fraction was mixed bone marrow immune cells, not pure T cells.

The sample consisted of a population of CD138-negative cells sorted from bone marrow. The receptor's source is a donor at least 40 years old with multiple myeloma.

The CDR3 protein is CASSGSGGVWREQETQYF. Here the CDR3 DNA reads TGTGCCAGCAGTGGATCGGGAGGTGTGTGGAGGGAACAAGAGACCCAGTACTTC. The chain links TRBV3-1 to TRBJ2-5; 7 bases match TRBD2. Germline V gene data show CDR1 as LGHDT and CDR2 as YNNKEL (reference sequence). V shed 6 bases and J 2 bases; nucleotides not matched to a gene: 18. The CDR3 totals 18 residues.